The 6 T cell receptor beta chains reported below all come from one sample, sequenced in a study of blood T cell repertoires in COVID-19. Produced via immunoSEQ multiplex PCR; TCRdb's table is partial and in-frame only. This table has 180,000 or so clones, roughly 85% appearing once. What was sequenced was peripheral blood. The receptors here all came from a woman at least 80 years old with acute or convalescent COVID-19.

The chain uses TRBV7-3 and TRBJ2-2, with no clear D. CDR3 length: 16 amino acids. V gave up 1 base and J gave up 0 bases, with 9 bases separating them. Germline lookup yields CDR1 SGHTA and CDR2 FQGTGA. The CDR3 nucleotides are TGTGCCAGCAGCTTAATAGGCGGCCCGAACACCGGGGAGCTGTTTTTT. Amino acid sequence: CASSLIGGPNTGELFF.

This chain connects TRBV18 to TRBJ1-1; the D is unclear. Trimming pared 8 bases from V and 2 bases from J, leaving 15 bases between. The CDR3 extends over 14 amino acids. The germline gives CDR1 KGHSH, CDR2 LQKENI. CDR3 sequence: CASHLNSGNTEAFF. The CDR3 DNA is TGTGCCAGCCACCTCAACAGCGGAAACACTGAAGCTTTCTTT.

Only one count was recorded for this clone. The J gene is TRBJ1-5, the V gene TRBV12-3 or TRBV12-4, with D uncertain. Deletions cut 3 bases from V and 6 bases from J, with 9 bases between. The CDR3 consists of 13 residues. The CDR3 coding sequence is TGTGCCAGCAGTTTTTCCTTGAGTCAGCCCCAGCATTTT. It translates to CASSFSLSQPQHF.

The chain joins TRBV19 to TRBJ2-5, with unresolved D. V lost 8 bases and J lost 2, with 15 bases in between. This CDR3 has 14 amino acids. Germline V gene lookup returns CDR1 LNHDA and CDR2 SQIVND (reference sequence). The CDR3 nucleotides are TGTGCCAGTCAAGAGAGCGTCCGACAAGAGACCCAGTACTTC. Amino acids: CASQESVRQETQYF.

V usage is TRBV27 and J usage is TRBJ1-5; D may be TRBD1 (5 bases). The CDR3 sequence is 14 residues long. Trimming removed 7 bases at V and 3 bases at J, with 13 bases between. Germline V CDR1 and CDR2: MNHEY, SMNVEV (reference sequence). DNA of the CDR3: TGTGCCAGCACCATGAGGGGACTCAATCAGCCCCAGCATTTT. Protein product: CASTMRGLNQPQHF.

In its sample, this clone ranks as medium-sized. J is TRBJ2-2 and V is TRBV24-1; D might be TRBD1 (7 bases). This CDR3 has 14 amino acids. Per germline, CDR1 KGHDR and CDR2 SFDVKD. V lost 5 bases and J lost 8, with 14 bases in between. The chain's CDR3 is CATSGQGGLGELFF. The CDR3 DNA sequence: TGTGCCACCAGTGGGCAGGGGGGACTTGGGGAGCTGTTTTTT.